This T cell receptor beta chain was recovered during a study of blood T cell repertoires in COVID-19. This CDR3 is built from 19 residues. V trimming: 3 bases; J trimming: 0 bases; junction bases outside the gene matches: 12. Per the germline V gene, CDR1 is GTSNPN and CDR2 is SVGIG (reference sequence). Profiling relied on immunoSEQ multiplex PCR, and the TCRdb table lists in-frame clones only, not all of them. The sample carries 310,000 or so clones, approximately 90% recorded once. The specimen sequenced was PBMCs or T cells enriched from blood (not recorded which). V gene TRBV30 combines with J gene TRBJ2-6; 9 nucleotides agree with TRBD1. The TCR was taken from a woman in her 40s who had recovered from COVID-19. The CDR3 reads CAWRNPGTGFSSGANVLTF. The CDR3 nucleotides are TGTGCCTGGAGGAACCCCGGGACAGGGTTCAGCTCTGGGGCCAACGTCCTGACTTTC.